The 13 T cell receptor beta chains in this list originate from one sample, sequenced in a study of T cells in Graves' hyperthyroidism and ophthalmopathy. Amplified regions were TCR beta CDR3 sequences from RNA transcripts. The TCR CDR3 was amplified in a first-round RT-PCR using the HTBI primer set. TCRdb reprocessed the multiplex PCR reads with MiXCR, giving one entry per CDR3 protein. This table holds hundreds of thousands of distinct CDR3 sequences, 38% found once. The sample comprised blood. The receptors originated from a man aged 18-30 years with Graves' hyperthyroidism.

Ten or more counts support this clonotype. The J gene is TRBJ2-3, the V gene TRBV29-1, with D unclear. In germline, CDR1 is SQVTM, CDR2 ANQGSEA. The CDR3 loop spans 10 amino acids. Deletions cut 4 bases from V and 4 bases from J, with 3 bases between. DNA for the CDR3: TGCAGCGTTGGAGCAGATACGCAGTATTTT. Translating it yields CSVGADTQYF.

The chain couples TRBV12-3 or TRBV12-4 to TRBJ2-6; D remains unclear. This CDR3 has 14 amino acids. Trimming left V 7 bases short and J 4 bases short, with 11 bases between. The CDR3 sequence is CASTRAQGANVLTF. The DNA for the CDR3 is TGTGCCAGCACCCGGGCGCAAGGGGCCAACGTCCTGACTTTC.

This clonotype was seen many times. V usage is TRBV24-1 and J usage is TRBJ1-1; TRBD1 might be the D (6 bases). The germline CDR1 and CDR2 sequences are KGHDR and SFDVKD. The V and J ends lost 2 bases and 4 bases respectively, with 16 bases between them. CDR3 length: 16 amino acids. This CDR3 is CATSDSTKGGSTEAFF. For the CDR3, the DNA is TGTGCCACCAGTGATTCTACTAAGGGGGGTAGCACTGAAGCTTTCTTT.

This chain uses TRBV19 with TRBJ2-2, with D perhaps matching TRBD2 (5 bases). The ends were cut back, 6 bases at V and 0 bases at J, with 8 bases in the middle. Germline V gene lookup returns CDR1 LNHDA and CDR2 SQIVND (reference sequence). CDR3 size: 14 residues. The CDR3 sequence is CASRVGANTGELFF. In DNA, the CDR3 is TGTGCCAGTAGGGTCGGGGCGAACACCGGGGAGCTGTTTTTT.

This clonotype was recorded many times. The CDR3 protein is CASIIQQEEETQYF. CDR3 nucleotide sequence: TGTGCCAGCATAATTCAACAGGAGGAAGAGACCCAGTACTTC. The chain links TRBV2 to TRBJ2-5; the D gene could be TRBD1 or TRBD2 (5 bases each). The CDR3 consists of 14 residues. Trimming pared 7 bases from V and 3 bases from J, leaving 15 bases between. The germline CDR1 and CDR2 sequences are SNHLY and FYNNEI.

This clonotype was counted at least ten times. The chain couples TRBV19 to TRBJ1-1; the D is unclear. Deletions cut 1 base from V and 6 bases from J, with 6 bases between. Germline V gives CDR1 LNHDA, CDR2 SQIVND (reference sequence). The CDR3 is 12 residues long. The CDR3 DNA reads TGTGCCAGTAGTATAGGGAATGCTGAAGCTTTCTTT. Amino acids: CASSIGNAEAFF.

Concerning this clonotype: Compared with germline, one end of the junction differs, possibly owing to a read error. The genes are TRBV7-8 and TRBJ2-5; 7 nucleotides line up with TRBD2. This CDR3 is built from 15 residues. CDR1 and CDR2 from the germline V gene are SGHVS and FQNEAQ. The CDR3 loop is CAGSFRAGRGETQYF. CDR3 DNA sequence: TGTGCCGGCAGCTTCCGGGCGGGGAGGGGAGAGACCCAGTACTTC.

This clonotype was seen more than once but under ten times. This chain joins TRBV7-2 and TRBJ2-7; weak D call: TRBD2 (6 bases). There are 14 residues in the CDR3. V was pared by 6 bases and J by 2 bases, with 14 bases between. Germline V gene sequence: CDR1 SGHTA, CDR2 FQGNSA. The DNA for the CDR3 is TGTGCCAGCAGTTACCGGGACTCAGCCTACGAGCAGTACTTC. It translates to CASSYRDSAYEQYF.

This clonotype was seen ten or more times. This chain uses TRBV2 with TRBJ1-5, with D uncertain. V lost 5 bases, J lost 4 bases, and 18 bases lay in between. This CDR3 has 16 residues. Germline CDR1 and CDR2: SNHLY and FYNNEI. The CDR3 DNA reads as TGTGCCAGCAGTTCAGGTTCGCCGGTAAAGAATCAGCCCCAGCATTTT. Its protein is CASSSGSPVKNQPQHF.

This clonotype was recorded a few times. The chain uses TRBV20-1 and TRBJ2-7; TRBD1 is a possible D gene (7 bases). This CDR3 is built from 15 residues. Trimming pared 0 bases from V and 3 bases from J, leaving 15 bases between. The V gene's germline CDR1 is DFQATT and CDR2 SNEGSKA (reference sequence). The CDR3 loop is CSARDGGTDYYEQYF. The CDR3 DNA is TGCAGTGCTAGAGATGGAGGGACAGATTACTACGAGCAGTACTTC.

In this sample, this clonotype turned up a few times. DNA for the CDR3: TGTGCCAGCACCGGACAGGGAACCTACGAGCAGTACTTC. It encodes CASTGQGTYEQYF. The chain joins TRBV6-1 to TRBJ2-7, with 8 nucleotides matching TRBD1. CDR3 length: 13 residues. The V segment lost 7 bases and the J segment 2 bases; nucleotides outside the gene matches: 4. The germline gives CDR1 MNHNS, CDR2 SASEGT.

This clonotype was counted many times. This rearrangement joins TRBV2 to TRBJ1-2; D might be TRBD1 (5 bases). The V gene lost 6 bases and the J gene lost 6 bases, with 17 bases spanning the gap. This CDR3 has 14 amino acids. Germline CDR1 SNHLY, CDR2 FYNNEI. The DNA for the CDR3 is TGTGCCAGCAGCCCCGCCAGGGTCTTAAATGGCTACACCTTC. The encoded protein is CASSPARVLNGYTF.

With regard to this clonotype: Just one base apart from a much larger clone, this may be a read error. The V call is TRBV7-9, the J call TRBJ1-1, with D possibly matching TRBD1 (5 bases). Germline CDR1 is SEHNR and CDR2 is FQNEAQ (reference sequence). The CDR3 sequence is 12 residues long. V was shortened by 3 bases and J by 6 bases, with 8 bases between the two germline ends. The CDR3 region is CASSFQGAEAFF. The CDR3 DNA reads as TGTGCCAGCAGCTTCCAGGGCGCTGAAGCTTTCTTT.